The 17 T cell receptor beta chains below all came from one sample that was sequenced in a study of blood T cell repertoires in COVID-19. Sequenced by immunoSEQ multiplex PCR; TCRdb stores in-frame clones only, minus some. The sample records about 180,000 clones, about 88% being singletons. The sequencing input was peripheral blood. These receptors all come from a woman in her twenties or thirties with active or convalescent COVID-19.

The CDR3: CASSEVTGYNEQYF. The CDR3 DNA follows: TGTGCCAGCAGTGAGGTGACAGGGTACAACGAGCAGTACTTC. The V gene is TRBV2, the J gene TRBJ2-7, with TRBD1 matching 7 bases. With 3 bases clipped from V and 5 bases from J, the junction kept 7 bases outside the gene matches. The CDR3 contains 14 residues. Per the germline V gene, CDR1 is SNHLY and CDR2 is FYNNEI.

This chain links TRBV5-1 with TRBJ2-7, with D possibly being TRBD2 (6 bases). V lost 3 bases to trimming and J lost 2 bases, with 12 bases between them. Germline V gene sequence: CDR1 SGHRS, CDR2 YFSETQ. CDR3 length: 14 residues. The CDR3 reads CASSSREDTYEQYF. CDR3 nucleotides: TGCGCCAGCAGCTCGAGGGAGGACACCTACGAGCAGTACTTC. Supplemented by reference TRBV5-1 and TRBJ2-7, the full variable domain reads KAGVTQTPRYLIKTRGQQVTLSCSPISGHRSVSWYQQTPGQGLQFLFEYFSETQRNKGNFPGRFSGRQFSNSRSEMNVSTLELGDSALYLCASSSREDTYEQYFGPGTRLTVT.

The chain combines TRBV19 with TRBJ1-5, with 9 bases matching TRBD1. Germline trimming cut 1 base from V and 3 bases from J; bases unmatched to any gene: 7. Per germline, CDR1 LNHDA and CDR2 SQIVND (reference sequence). This CDR3 has 17 residues. The CDR3 loop reads CASSIVQGAEDNQPQHF. The CDR3 DNA is TGTGCCAGTAGTATAGTACAGGGGGCGGAAGACAATCAGCCCCAGCATTTT. Based on the CDR3 plus reference TRBV19 and TRBJ1-5, the full variable domain is DGGITQSPKYLFRKEGQNVTLSCEQNLNHDAMYWYRQDPGQGLRLIYYSQIVNDFQKGDIAEGYSVSREKKESFPLTVTSAQKNPTAFYLCASSIVQGAEDNQPQHFGDGTRLSIL.

This chain joins TRBV19 and TRBJ1-1, with D maybe TRBD1 (5 bases). V dropped 5 bases and J dropped 1 base, with 11 bases sitting between them. This CDR3 spans 14 amino acids. Looked up from germline, CDR1 is LNHDA and CDR2 is SQIVND (reference sequence). CDR3 residues: CASSADRANTEAFF. The DNA for the CDR3 is TGTGCCAGTAGTGCTGACAGAGCGAACACTGAAGCTTTCTTT.

The V call is TRBV27, the J call TRBJ2-1; 12 bases are a match to TRBD2. The V segment lost 7 bases and the J segment 9 bases; nucleotides outside the gene matches: 4. The V gene's germline CDR1 is MNHEY and CDR2 SMNVEV (reference sequence). CDR3 length: 13 residues. CDR3 sequence reads: CASISSGRGEQFF. In DNA, the CDR3 is TGTGCCAGCATTTCTAGCGGGAGGGGTGAGCAGTTCTTC.

CDR3 coding DNA: TGCGCCAGCAGTCCGGGACAGGGAATTAGAGGCACCCACGAGCAGTACTTC. Residues: CASSPGQGIRGTHEQYF. This chain joins TRBV10-2 and TRBJ2-7; 9 bases fit TRBD1. The V segment lost 5 bases and the J segment 5 bases; nucleotides outside the gene matches: 16. This CDR3 spans 17 amino acids. CDR1 is WSHSY and CDR2 is SAAADI in the germline V gene.

The rearrangement uses TRBV7-6 and TRBJ1-2; TRBD1 agrees at 7 bases. The CDR3 is 15 residues long. The germline V gene encodes CDR1 SGHVS and CDR2 FNYEAQ. After removal of 0 bases from V and 2 bases from J, the junction contained 3 bases not matched to a gene. The CDR3 reads CASSLAGGGNYGYTF. The CDR3 region has the DNA TGTGCCAGCAGCTTAGCAGGGGGCGGCAACTATGGCTACACCTTC.

The table lists this clone with a count of one. This chain connects TRBV19 to TRBJ2-5, with no clear D. Germline V gene data show CDR1 as LNHDA and CDR2 as SQIVND (reference sequence). The CDR3 totals 13 residues. The V end was cut by 6 bases, the J end by 0 bases, with 8 bases between. The CDR3 DNA sequence: TGTGCCAGTAGGCAGGCTGACCAAGAGACCCAGTACTTC. Its protein is CASRQADQETQYF.

V gene TRBV4-2 combines with J gene TRBJ1-5; D perhaps matches TRBD1 (5 bases). Germline V gives CDR1 LGHNA, CDR2 YNFKEQ. V lost 4 bases and J lost 0, with 16 bases in between. The CDR3 has 17 amino acids. For the CDR3, the DNA is TGTGCCAGCAGCCTCCGGCCAGGGTCCCATAGCAATCAGCCCCAGCATTTT. Translation gives CASSLRPGSHSNQPQHF.

This clone turned up a few times. J is TRBJ2-7 and V is TRBV24-1; TRBD1 matches 10 bases. Germline V gives CDR1 KGHDR, CDR2 SFDVKD. Unmatched junction bases numbered 18, after V lost 5 bases and J lost 6 bases. This CDR3 comprises 18 residues. CDR3 in amino acids: CATSALSGGTGVKGEQYF. CDR3 coding DNA: TGTGCCACCAGTGCCCTCTCCGGCGGGACAGGGGTAAAGGGCGAGCAGTACTTC.

The chain combines TRBV4-2 with TRBJ2-1; 8 positions match TRBD2. This CDR3 contains 16 residues. Losses at the gene ends were 4 bases for V and 3 bases for J; bases not matched to a gene: 8. Looked up from germline, CDR1 is LGHNA and CDR2 is YNFKEQ. The CDR3 DNA sequence: TGTGCCAGCAGCCGCCCGGGACTAGAGGTCTACAATGAGCAGTTCTTC. As protein: CASSRPGLEVYNEQFF.

This rearrangement joins TRBV27 to TRBJ2-5; D not certain. The V gene lost 3 bases and the J gene lost 5 bases, with 13 bases spanning the gap. The CDR3 totals 14 residues. CDR1 MNHEY and CDR2 SMNVEV come from the germline V gene (reference sequence). The CDR3 loop is CASSLLAKWETQYF. The DNA for the CDR3 is TGTGCCAGCAGTTTGCTGGCCAAGTGGGAGACCCAGTACTTC.

J is TRBJ2-1 and V is TRBV30; D is perhaps TRBD1 (5 bases). Per the germline V gene, CDR1 is GTSNPN and CDR2 is SVGIG (reference sequence). V lost 0 bases and J lost 2, with 11 bases in between. CDR3 length equals 15 residues. CDR3: CAWSVRAGTYNEQFF. The CDR3 bases are TGTGCCTGGAGTGTACGGGCAGGGACCTACAATGAGCAGTTCTTC.

Remarks on this clone: An end of the junction differs from the germline gene, which may be a read error. This chain uses TRBV7-7 with TRBJ1-2; no reliable D call. CDR3 length: 17 residues. CDR1 is SSHAT and CDR2 is FNYEAQ in the germline V gene (reference sequence). In nucleotides, the CDR3 is TGTGCTAGCAGCTTGGTGGGATCCAGACTACTAAACTATGGCTACACCTTC. It translates to CASSLVGSRLLNYGYTF.

The chain has TRBV18 and TRBJ1-2, with TRBD1 identical over 12 bases. The junction had 7 bases not matched to a gene; V was cut back by 3 bases and J by 8 bases. Per germline, CDR1 KGHSH and CDR2 LQKENI. The CDR3 runs to 15 residues. The CDR3 coding sequence is TGTGCCAGCTCACCGCGGGACAGGGGGCCGAACGGCTACACCTTC. As protein: CASSPRDRGPNGYTF.

The rearrangement uses TRBV5-4 and TRBJ2-3; TRBD1 matches 9 bases. Germline trimming cut 0 bases from V and 7 bases from J; bases unmatched to any gene: 6. The germline V gene has CDR1 SGHNT and CDR2 YYREEE (reference sequence). CDR3 length: 15 residues. The CDR3 reads CASSLVGTGKNTQYF. The CDR3 nucleotides read TGTGCCAGCAGCTTGGTGGGGACAGGGAAGAATACGCAGTATTTT.

The chain links TRBV19 to TRBJ2-7, with TRBD1 matching 7 bases. This CDR3 spans 15 amino acids. CDR1 and CDR2 (germline): LNHDA, SQIVND (reference sequence). The V gene end was trimmed by 5 bases and the J gene end by 2 bases; junction bases not matched to a gene: 9. CDR3 residues: CASSRWTGRAYEQYF. CDR3 sequence (DNA): TGTGCCAGTAGTCGATGGACAGGAAGGGCCTACGAGCAGTACTTC.